A selection of T cell receptor beta chains follows, all from one sample in a study of blood T cell repertoires in COVID-19. Libraries were prepared by immunoSEQ multiplex PCR; TCRdb keeps only in-frame clonotypes and omits some of them. The sample gives approximately 70,000 clones, around 91% of which show up once; 8.5% is in the top ten. The sample comprised peripheral blood. Receptors were obtained from a human donor in a cohort sampled during active COVID-19. The CDR3 runs from the conserved cysteine through the conserved F or W.

v_call	j_call	cdr3_aa
TRBV2	TRBJ1-1	CASSEKFRGATEAFF
TRBV19	TRBJ1-2	CASSIALGVSNGYTF
TRBV10-3	TRBJ1-1	CAISEGGEGTEAFF
TRBV19	TRBJ1-6	CASSTLQDNSPLHF
TRBV28	TRBJ2-3	CASSLASGRDTQYF
TRBV7-2	TRBJ1-3	CASSLRSSGNTIYF
TRBV29-1	TRBJ2-7	CSVEQGSRYEQYF
TRBV5-1	TRBJ2-7	CASSQKSGTDAPYEQYF
TRBV13	TRBJ2-7	CASRMGQKYEQYF
TRBV12-5	TRBJ1-5	CASGTRGQYQPQHF
TRBV9	TRBJ1-1	CASSPLEEAFF
TRBV9	TRBJ1-2	CASSVGSGDYGYTF
TRBV28	TRBJ1-5	CASSFWQGQLSYSNQPQHF
TRBV10-3	TRBJ1-1	CAIGGGPATEAFF
TRBV5-6	TRBJ2-7	CASSLGGRNTYEQYF
TRBV18	TRBJ1-1	CASSPPGTVNTEAFF
TRBV7-3	TRBJ1-3	CASSLARGQDTIYF
TRBV30	TRBJ2-7	CAWTNSEYF
TRBV27	TRBJ2-7	CASSAGTGVYEQYF
TRBV24-1	TRBJ2-1	CATSDGTSQFF
TRBV4-2	TRBJ1-1	CASSQDGGIVWNTEAFF
TRBV15	TRBJ1-5	CATSRDDYQPQHF
TRBV27	TRBJ1-2	CATLDSYGYTF
TRBV30	TRBJ1-2	CAWSPGTAYGYTF
TRBV7-6	TRBJ1-2	CASSLEETGGEGPGYTF
TRBV3-1/TRBV3-2	TRBJ2-3	CASSHGLDTDTQYF
TRBV11-2	TRBJ1-6	CASSRTGWDRVNSPLHF
TRBV4-1	TRBJ1-3	CASSQGGLGNTIYF
TRBV10-3	TRBJ2-5	CAISVWDRRAGKTQYF
TRBV9	TRBJ2-7	CASSPSGRGYDEQYF
TRBV7-8	TRBJ2-7	CASSQGQGFGYEQYF
TRBV11-2	TRBJ2-7	CASSLGRGLYEQYF
TRBV19	TRBJ1-2	CASSRGSNFYSNYGYTF
TRBV19	TRBJ2-7	CASSLLLAGGPGEQYF